This section outlines one T cell receptor beta chain sequence together with its context. Its matching antigen is unknown. Generated by immunoSEQ multiplex PCR, the TCRdb table keeps only in-frame clones and is missing some. The sample lists 140,000 to 150,000 clones, approximately 83% occurring once. Trimming left V 5 bases short and J 9 bases short, with 14 bases between. The CDR3 totals 12 residues. Germline CDR1 MNHNY, CDR2 SVGAGI (reference sequence). The data derive from a study of T cell responses to AZD1222 COVID-19 vaccine. Findings of the study overall: Spike-specific TCR repertoires showed rising breadth and depth after two AZD1222 doses. Close to half of spike-specific TCRs reportedly recognize unmutated variant regions. Scientists sampled the repertoires only once the peak T cell response had passed.

This chain connects TRBV6-6 to TRBJ2-7; D is tentatively TRBD1 or TRBD2 (5 bases each). The receptor was derived from an adult in good health. Sequenced material: peripheral blood, taken on day 0 of AZD1222 vaccination. In DNA, the CDR3 is TGTGCCAGCAGTGGTGAGGGGCCTGGGCAGTACTTC. This codes for CASSGEGPGQYF.